The rows below give T cell receptor beta chains drawn from one sample of a study of memory CD4+ T cells and cytomegalovirus serostatus. Assay used: immunoSEQ multiplex PCR; TCRdb lists only in-frame clones, some missing. The sample consists of around 60,000 clones, about 74% of them appearing once. Sequencing was performed on memory CD4+ T cells from blood. These receptors were collected from an adult in good health and CMV-seronegative. CDR3s include the opening cysteine and the closing phenylalanine or tryptophan. Each record gives: clone size, V gene, D gene, J gene, CDR3 DNA, CDR3 protein. The D gene is left open where the match is weak. Clone size is not always given. Where it is, it says once, few, many or a class for expanded clones.

clone_size: once
v_call: TRBV28
d_call: TRBD1
j_call: TRBJ1-2
cdr3_nt: TGTGCCAGCAGGGGACGACAGGGGGCGCAGGGCTATAGCTACACCTTC
cdr3_aa: CASRGRQGAQGYSYTF

clone_size: NA
v_call: TRBV10-3
d_call: NA
j_call: TRBJ2-7
cdr3_nt: TGTGCCATCAAGGTGGCCACGGACTACGAGCAGTACTTC
cdr3_aa: CAIKVATDYEQYF

clone_size: once
v_call: TRBV5-4
d_call: NA
j_call: TRBJ2-7
cdr3_nt: TGTGCCAGCAGCTTACAGAAAGCCTACGAGCAGTACTTC
cdr3_aa: CASSLQKAYEQYF

clone_size: few
v_call: TRBV7-2
d_call: NA
j_call: TRBJ2-7
cdr3_nt: TGTGCCAGCAGCTTAGCGCGATCCTACGAGCAGTACTTC
cdr3_aa: CASSLARSYEQYF

clone_size: NA
v_call: TRBV29-1
d_call: NA
j_call: TRBJ2-4
cdr3_nt: TGCAGCGTTGACTTGGGGGGAGCCAAAAACATTCAGTACTTC
cdr3_aa: CSVDLGGAKNIQYF

clone_size: once
v_call: TRBV6-5
d_call: TRBD1
j_call: TRBJ1-2
cdr3_nt: TGTGCCAGCAGTTACACCTCGACAGGGGGTTATGGCTACACCTTC
cdr3_aa: CASSYTSTGGYGYTF

clone_size: NA
v_call: TRBV5-1
d_call: NA
j_call: TRBJ2-7
cdr3_nt: TGCGCCAGCAGCTTGGCCGTCGGGGGACACGAGCAGTACTTC
cdr3_aa: CASSLAVGGHEQYF

clone_size: NA
v_call: TRBV27
d_call: NA
j_call: TRBJ2-2
cdr3_nt: TGTGCCAGCAGTTCCCAGAGACTAGTATTGGGGACCGGGGAGCTGTTTTTT
cdr3_aa: CASSSQRLVLGTGELFF

clone_size: NA
v_call: TRBV14
d_call: NA
j_call: TRBJ2-7
cdr3_nt: TGTGCCAGCAGCACCCGACAGGGACTGACATACGAGCAGTACTTC
cdr3_aa: CASSTRQGLTYEQYF

clone_size: NA
v_call: TRBV30
d_call: NA
j_call: TRBJ1-1
cdr3_nt: TGTGCCTGGAGTCGGAAGGGACAATTGGCTTTCTTT
cdr3_aa: CAWSRKGQLAFF

clone_size: NA
v_call: TRBV7-7
d_call: TRBD2
j_call: TRBJ2-1
cdr3_nt: TGTGCTAGCAGCGCGAGGGGTCTAGCGGGGTACAATGAGCAGTTCTTC
cdr3_aa: CASSARGLAGYNEQFF

clone_size: many
v_call: TRBV19
d_call: NA
j_call: TRBJ2-2
cdr3_nt: TGTGCCAGTAGTATCCTGGTCACAGCGAACACCGGGGAGCTGTTTTTT
cdr3_aa: CASSILVTANTGELFF

clone_size: NA
v_call: TRBV19
d_call: TRBD1
j_call: TRBJ1-4
cdr3_nt: TGTGCCAGTAGTATAGCGGGACAGGCAACTAATGAAAAACTGTTTTTT
cdr3_aa: CASSIAGQATNEKLFF

clone_size: few
v_call: TRBV7-2
d_call: NA
j_call: TRBJ2-4
cdr3_nt: TGTGCCAGCAGCTTAGTGGGGCCCACTCTAGCCAAAAACATTCAGTACTTC
cdr3_aa: CASSLVGPTLAKNIQYF

clone_size: NA
v_call: TRBV9
d_call: NA
j_call: TRBJ1-1
cdr3_nt: TGTGCCAGCAGCCCAACACCATGGGGAGGGAACACTGAAGCTTTCTTT
cdr3_aa: CASSPTPWGGNTEAFF

clone_size: NA
v_call: TRBV27
d_call: TRBD1
j_call: TRBJ2-7
cdr3_nt: TGTGCCAGCTGGGACAGGGACTACGAGCAGTACTTC
cdr3_aa: CASWDRDYEQYF

clone_size: NA
v_call: TRBV9
d_call: TRBD1
j_call: TRBJ1-3
cdr3_nt: TGTGCCAGCAGCTGGGGACAGGGATCGTCAGGAAACACCATATATTTT
cdr3_aa: CASSWGQGSSGNTIYF

clone_size: NA
v_call: TRBV18
d_call: TRBD1
j_call: TRBJ2-1
cdr3_nt: TGTGCCAGCTCACCGAGGGACAGCTACAATGAGCAGTTCTTC
cdr3_aa: CASSPRDSYNEQFF

clone_size: NA
v_call: TRBV18
d_call: NA
j_call: TRBJ1-4
cdr3_nt: TGTGCCAGCTCGACGGACTCTGAAAAACTGTTTTTT
cdr3_aa: CASSTDSEKLFF

clone_size: few
v_call: TRBV9
d_call: NA
j_call: TRBJ2-1
cdr3_nt: TGTGCCAGCAGCTTACGGGAGATGGGCTACAATGAGCAGTTCTTC
cdr3_aa: CASSLREMGYNEQFF

clone_size: NA
v_call: TRBV5-1
d_call: TRBD1
j_call: TRBJ1-1
cdr3_nt: TGCGCCAGCAGCTTGGAGCCGGGACAGGGCTCTATACCCTCCAACACTGAAGCTTTCTTT
cdr3_aa: CASSLEPGQGSIPSNTEAFF

clone_size: NA
v_call: TRBV4-2
d_call: NA
j_call: TRBJ2-3
cdr3_nt: TGTGCCAGCAGCCAAGAGATTCGTGCTGGCGTTGGGACAGATACGCAGTATTTT
cdr3_aa: CASSQEIRAGVGTDTQYF

clone_size: NA
v_call: TRBV7-9
d_call: NA
j_call: TRBJ2-7
cdr3_nt: TGTGCCAGCAGCCGAGAAGCCTTCTCGGGCTACGAGCAGTACTTC
cdr3_aa: CASSREAFSGYEQYF

clone_size: NA
v_call: TRBV18
d_call: NA
j_call: TRBJ1-2
cdr3_nt: TGTGCCAGCTCACCAGAAGGAATCGGGTACTATGGCTACACCTTC
cdr3_aa: CASSPEGIGYYGYTF

clone_size: once
v_call: TRBV28
d_call: NA
j_call: TRBJ1-3
cdr3_nt: TGTGCCAGCAGAAGCAGGCCTTCGGGAAACACCATATATTTT
cdr3_aa: CASRSRPSGNTIYF

clone_size: NA
v_call: TRBV30
d_call: NA
j_call: TRBJ2-2
cdr3_nt: TGTGCCTGGACCCACAAGGGACCGAGGGCCGGGGAGCTGTTTTTT
cdr3_aa: CAWTHKGPRAGELFF

clone_size: NA
v_call: TRBV5-1
d_call: TRBD2
j_call: TRBJ2-6
cdr3_nt: TGCGCCAGCAGCTTGGGGCTAGCGGGAGGGAGCGGCGGCGCTGGGGCCAACGTCCTGACTTTC
cdr3_aa: CASSLGLAGGSGGAGANVLTF

clone_size: NA
v_call: TRBV5-1
d_call: NA
j_call: TRBJ1-1
cdr3_nt: TGCGCCAGCAGCTTGCGGGGCGAGAGCTCTGAAGCTTTCTTT
cdr3_aa: CASSLRGESSEAFF

clone_size: once
v_call: TRBV9
d_call: TRBD1
j_call: TRBJ2-1
cdr3_nt: TGTGCCAGCAGCCTCCGGGACAGGGTCTACAATGAGCAGTTCTTC
cdr3_aa: CASSLRDRVYNEQFF

clone_size: few
v_call: TRBV7-9
d_call: NA
j_call: TRBJ1-2
cdr3_nt: TGTGCCTCCGAAATTTGGGGTTTCTCTGATGGCTACACCTTC
cdr3_aa: CASEIWGFSDGYTF

clone_size: NA
v_call: TRBV30
d_call: NA
j_call: TRBJ1-2
cdr3_nt: TGTGCCTGGAGTGTACGTGGACAGAACTATGGCTACACCTTC
cdr3_aa: CAWSVRGQNYGYTF

clone_size: NA
v_call: TRBV19
d_call: NA
j_call: TRBJ1-4
cdr3_nt: TGTGCCAGTAGGAGAACAGGGATAAATGAAAAACTGTTTTTT
cdr3_aa: CASRRTGINEKLFF

clone_size: NA
v_call: TRBV23-1
d_call: NA
j_call: TRBJ1-2
cdr3_nt: TGCGCCAGCAGTCAACCGTGGGGCAGGGGAGGCGGCTACACCTTC
cdr3_aa: CASSQPWGRGGGYTF

clone_size: NA
v_call: TRBV5-4
d_call: TRBD1
j_call: TRBJ1-1
cdr3_nt: TGTGCCAGCAGCCAGGGACAGGGGGCAGGCGTAGCTTTCTTT
cdr3_aa: CASSQGQGAGVAFF

clone_size: NA
v_call: TRBV30
d_call: TRBD1
j_call: TRBJ1-1
cdr3_nt: TGTGCCTGGCGACAGGGCTTTGCTTTCTTT
cdr3_aa: CAWRQGFAFF

clone_size: NA
v_call: TRBV19
d_call: NA
j_call: TRBJ1-4
cdr3_nt: TGTGCCAGTTCCTCCTACGGTGCAACTAATGAAAAACTGTTTTTT
cdr3_aa: CASSSYGATNEKLFF

clone_size: NA
v_call: TRBV4-1
d_call: NA
j_call: TRBJ1-2
cdr3_nt: TGCGCCAGCAGCCAAGTTTTAAGACAGCCTAGCAACTATGGCTACACCTTC
cdr3_aa: CASSQVLRQPSNYGYTF

clone_size: NA
v_call: TRBV30
d_call: NA
j_call: TRBJ2-7
cdr3_nt: TGTGCCTGGAGTAAGGGGCTCCCCGGATACTACGAGCAGTACTTC
cdr3_aa: CAWSKGLPGYYEQYF

clone_size: NA
v_call: TRBV27
d_call: NA
j_call: TRBJ1-5
cdr3_nt: TGTGCCAGCAGTCTCAGAAGAACCACTCCAAATCAGCCCCAGCATTTT
cdr3_aa: CASSLRRTTPNQPQHF

clone_size: NA
v_call: TRBV6-5
d_call: NA
j_call: TRBJ1-6
cdr3_nt: TGTGCCAGCAGTTACTCGCGTGAGAATTCACCCCTCCACTTT
cdr3_aa: CASSYSRENSPLHF

clone_size: NA
v_call: TRBV2
d_call: TRBD1
j_call: TRBJ2-7
cdr3_nt: TGTGCCAGCAGGCCCAGGACAGGAGGCTCCTACGAGCAGTACTTC
cdr3_aa: CASRPRTGGSYEQYF

clone_size: NA
v_call: TRBV5-1
d_call: NA
j_call: TRBJ2-5
cdr3_nt: TGCGCCAGCAGCCCTCGCCCGGACGTTGGGGAGACCCAGTACTTC
cdr3_aa: CASSPRPDVGETQYF

clone_size: NA
v_call: TRBV5-6
d_call: NA
j_call: TRBJ2-7
cdr3_nt: TGTGCCAGCAGCTTGGCGGCTAGCTCCTACGAGCAGTACTTC
cdr3_aa: CASSLAASSYEQYF

clone_size: NA
v_call: TRBV9
d_call: TRBD2
j_call: TRBJ2-1
cdr3_nt: TGTGCCAGCAGCGCAAGCGGGAGGGCCCATGAGCAGTTCTTC
cdr3_aa: CASSASGRAHEQFF

clone_size: once
v_call: TRBV4-1
d_call: NA
j_call: TRBJ1-2
cdr3_nt: TGCGCCAGCAGCCAACCCGGGGGGGTCGGCTATGGCTACACCTTC
cdr3_aa: CASSQPGGVGYGYTF

clone_size: NA
v_call: TRBV9
d_call: NA
j_call: TRBJ1-5
cdr3_nt: TGTGCCAGCAGCGTAGATTTCGGCGGACAGCCCCAGCATTTT
cdr3_aa: CASSVDFGGQPQHF

clone_size: NA
v_call: TRBV5-1
d_call: TRBD1
j_call: TRBJ2-7
cdr3_nt: TGCGCCAGCAGACCCGGACAGGAGCCGGGGGAGCAGTACTTC
cdr3_aa: CASRPGQEPGEQYF

clone_size: NA
v_call: TRBV2
d_call: NA
j_call: TRBJ1-3
cdr3_nt: TGTGCCAGTCTCAAGGGGTATACTGGAAACACCATATATTTT
cdr3_aa: CASLKGYTGNTIYF

clone_size: few
v_call: TRBV5-6
d_call: NA
j_call: TRBJ1-2
cdr3_nt: TGTGCCAGCAGCTTACGACAGATGAGGGATTGGGGCTACACCTTC
cdr3_aa: CASSLRQMRDWGYTF

clone_size: few
v_call: TRBV7-3
d_call: TRBD2
j_call: TRBJ2-1
cdr3_nt: TGTGCCAGCAGCAAAGGGACTAGCGGGAGTAGTGAGCAGTTCTTC
cdr3_aa: CASSKGTSGSSEQFF

clone_size: NA
v_call: TRBV18
d_call: NA
j_call: TRBJ2-5
cdr3_nt: TGTGCCAGCTCACCAAGGGGGGGAAAGACCCAGTACTTC
cdr3_aa: CASSPRGGKTQYF

clone_size: NA
v_call: TRBV7-2
d_call: TRBD1
j_call: TRBJ2-7
cdr3_nt: TGTGCCAGCACTGGGACAGGGACCTACGAGCAGTACTTC
cdr3_aa: CASTGTGTYEQYF

clone_size: NA
v_call: TRBV2
d_call: NA
j_call: TRBJ2-1
cdr3_nt: TGTGCCAGCAGTTCCCTAGGGCCTGAGCAGTTCTTC
cdr3_aa: CASSSLGPEQFF

clone_size: NA
v_call: TRBV30
d_call: TRBD1
j_call: TRBJ2-2
cdr3_nt: TGTGCCTGGAGTGGACAGGGAACGAACACCGGGGAGCTGTTTTTT
cdr3_aa: CAWSGQGTNTGELFF

clone_size: NA
v_call: TRBV6-1
d_call: TRBD1
j_call: TRBJ1-1
cdr3_nt: TGTGCCAGCAGTGAAAGACAGGGGAGGACCACTGAAGCTTTCTTT
cdr3_aa: CASSERQGRTTEAFF

clone_size: NA
v_call: TRBV4-2
d_call: TRBD2
j_call: TRBJ2-2
cdr3_nt: TGTGCCAGCAGCCAAGCAGCCGGTGGCGGGACTAGTCTTGGGGAGCTGTTTTTT
cdr3_aa: CASSQAAGGGTSLGELFF

clone_size: NA
v_call: TRBV11-1
d_call: NA
j_call: TRBJ2-7
cdr3_nt: TGTGCCAGCAGCAATATCGAGCAGTACTTC
cdr3_aa: CASSNIEQYF